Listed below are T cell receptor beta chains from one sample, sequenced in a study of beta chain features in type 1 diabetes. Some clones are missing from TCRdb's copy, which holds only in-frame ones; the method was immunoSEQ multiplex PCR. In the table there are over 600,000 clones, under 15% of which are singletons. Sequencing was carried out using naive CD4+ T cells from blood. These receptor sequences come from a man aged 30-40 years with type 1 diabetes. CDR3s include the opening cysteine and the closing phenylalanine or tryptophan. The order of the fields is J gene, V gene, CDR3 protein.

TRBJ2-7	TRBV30	CAWSVEAVYEQYF
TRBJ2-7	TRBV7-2	CASSFKGDASYEQYF
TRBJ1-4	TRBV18	CASSEVQGRDEKLFF
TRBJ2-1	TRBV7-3	CASSPGTGLPEQFF
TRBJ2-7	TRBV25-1	CASRPAASYEQYF
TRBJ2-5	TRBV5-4	CASSGTDRGLETQYF
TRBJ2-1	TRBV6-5	CASSYAGTVYNEQFF
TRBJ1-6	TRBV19	CASEGQGNSPLHF
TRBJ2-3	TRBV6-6	CASSKEKRDTQYF
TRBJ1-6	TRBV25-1	CASSDLPSDWVSSPLHF
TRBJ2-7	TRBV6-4	CASSDAQGSSYEQYF
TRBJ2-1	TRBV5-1	CASSLVPPGQGNNEQFF
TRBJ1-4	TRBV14	CASSQVQGREKLFF
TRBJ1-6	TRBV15	CATSARYVSGRSSPLHF
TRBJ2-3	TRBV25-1	CASSYSTGPGGTDTQYF
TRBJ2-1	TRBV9	CASARDTFSYNEQFF
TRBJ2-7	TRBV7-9	CASSSSHPSYEQYF
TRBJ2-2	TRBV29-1	CSVFHRFTGELFF
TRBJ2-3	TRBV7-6	CASSLGGGADTQYF
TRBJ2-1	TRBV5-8	CASSRDGSYNEQFF
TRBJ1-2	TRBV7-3	CASSPGGAGYGYTF
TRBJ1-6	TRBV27	CASSQGEGQHNSPLHF
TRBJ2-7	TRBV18	CASSPQTYEQYF
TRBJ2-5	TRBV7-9	CASTTPQGTGETQYF
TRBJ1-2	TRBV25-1	CASSGHRFYGYTF
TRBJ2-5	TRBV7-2	CASSAGALRETQYF
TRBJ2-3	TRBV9	CASSPGDTQYF
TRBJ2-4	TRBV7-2	CASSSSGLAVNIQYF
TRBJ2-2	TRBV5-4	CASSTGGAGELFF
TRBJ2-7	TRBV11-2	CASSEQSFAYEQYF
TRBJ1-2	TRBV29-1	CSAVRTGQEGYTF
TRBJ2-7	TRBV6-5	CASSFSRTGTESF
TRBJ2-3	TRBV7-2	CASSVSASTDTQYF
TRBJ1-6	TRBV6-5	CASRPTNSPLHF
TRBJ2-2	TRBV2	CASRRVAGELFF
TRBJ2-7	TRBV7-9	CASSSGTGSIEQYF
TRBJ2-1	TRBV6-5	CASSPRDPLNEQFF
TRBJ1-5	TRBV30	CAWSPEHNQPQHF
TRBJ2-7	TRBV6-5	CASSPGQGSSGEQYF
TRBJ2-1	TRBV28	CASSLPGVREDEQFF
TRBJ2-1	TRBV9	CASSSVKVARNNEQFF
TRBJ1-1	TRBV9	CASSVDGYTEAFF